These 8 T cell receptor beta chains were all obtained from the same sample, sequenced in a study of T-cell memory formation after mild COVID-19. TCRdb called the 5' RACE reads again in MiXCR, with one record for every CDR3 protein. In the table there are 470,000 or so distinct CDR3 sequences, around a quarter of which are singletons. The source material was PBMCs or a T cell subset sorted from them (not recorded which). Receptors were obtained from an adult woman who had mild COVID-19 (a few samples of this study predate the infection). Cell type and time point are not known.

This clonotype has just a few counts. The chain couples TRBV3-1 to TRBJ2-7, with 9 bases fitting TRBD2. V lost 8 bases, J lost 6 bases, and 8 bases stayed unmatched. Germline values: CDR1 LGHDT, CDR2 YNNKEL (reference sequence). This CDR3 comprises 13 residues. CDR3 region: CASAPSGGREQYF. In nucleotides, the CDR3 is TGTGCCAGCGCTCCCAGCGGGGGGCGCGAGCAGTACTTC.

This clonotype showed up just a few times. This rearrangement joins TRBV18 to TRBJ2-4, with D perhaps matching TRBD1 (6 bases). The CDR3 covers 13 residues. Germline V CDR1 and CDR2: KGHSH, LQKENI. V was trimmed by 9 bases and J by 6 bases, leaving 15 bases between them. The DNA for the CDR3 is TGTGCCAGTAAGGACAGTTCGACAAACATTCAGTACTTC. Translated, it gives CASKDSSTNIQYF.

This chain uses TRBV20-1 with TRBJ1-5, with 7 bases lining up with TRBD1. In germline, CDR1 is DFQATT, CDR2 SNEGSKA (reference sequence). The CDR3 loop spans 13 amino acids. Trimming took 6 bases from V and 2 from J; bases not matched to a gene: 4. CDR3: CSAPGQGNQPQHF. Here the CDR3 DNA reads TGCAGTGCCCCTGGACAGGGCAATCAGCCCCAGCATTTT.

This clonotype was counted many times. The rearrangement joins TRBV12-3 or TRBV12-4 to TRBJ2-7; TRBD2 aligns across 7 bases. There are 11 residues in the CDR3. The trim removed 7 bases at V and 7 bases at J, leaving 4 bases unmatched. For the CDR3, the DNA is TGTGCCAGCACCTTGGGGGGGGAGCAGTACTTC. Translated, it gives CASTLGGEQYF.

The chain couples TRBV6-2 or TRBV6-3 to TRBJ1-1; D not resolved. Between the trimmed V and J ends, which lost 0 bases and 0 bases, there was a span of 8 bases. Germline V gene lookup returns CDR1 MNHEY and CDR2 SVGEGT. This CDR3 is built from 15 residues. CDR3 sequence reads: CASSYSRQLNTEAFF. The CDR3 coding sequence is TGTGCCAGCAGTTACTCTCGGCAGTTGAACACTGAAGCTTTCTTT.

This clonotype was counted between two and nine times. The rearrangement uses TRBV6-2 or TRBV6-3 and TRBJ2-1; D gene uncertain. Germline V gene lookup returns CDR1 MNHEY and CDR2 SVGEGT. Trimming removed 8 bases at V and 8 bases at J, with 7 bases between. The CDR3 spans 10 residues. CDR3 sequence (DNA): TGTGCCAGCGGCAACTATGAGCAGTTCTTC. This codes for CASGNYEQFF.

This chain links TRBV4-1 with TRBJ1-5, with a weak D call TRBD1 (5 bases). Trimming stripped 1 base from V and 1 base from J, with 8 bases between. This CDR3 is built from 15 residues. CDR1 and CDR2 (germline): MGHRA, YSYEKL. CDR3 amino acids: CASSQGGLSNQPQHF. The DNA of the CDR3 is TGCGCCAGCAGCCAAGGGGGGTTAAGCAATCAGCCCCAGCATTTT.

This clonotype occurred a few times. V gene TRBV7-3 combines with J gene TRBJ2-6, with unresolved D. The V gene's germline CDR1 is SGHTA and CDR2 FQGTGA. The length of the CDR3 is 16 residues. The ends were cut back, 0 bases at V and 2 bases at J, with 8 bases in the middle. The CDR3 reads CASSLTGFAGANVLTF. Written as DNA, the CDR3 is TGTGCCAGCAGCTTAACAGGATTCGCTGGGGCCAACGTCCTGACTTTC.